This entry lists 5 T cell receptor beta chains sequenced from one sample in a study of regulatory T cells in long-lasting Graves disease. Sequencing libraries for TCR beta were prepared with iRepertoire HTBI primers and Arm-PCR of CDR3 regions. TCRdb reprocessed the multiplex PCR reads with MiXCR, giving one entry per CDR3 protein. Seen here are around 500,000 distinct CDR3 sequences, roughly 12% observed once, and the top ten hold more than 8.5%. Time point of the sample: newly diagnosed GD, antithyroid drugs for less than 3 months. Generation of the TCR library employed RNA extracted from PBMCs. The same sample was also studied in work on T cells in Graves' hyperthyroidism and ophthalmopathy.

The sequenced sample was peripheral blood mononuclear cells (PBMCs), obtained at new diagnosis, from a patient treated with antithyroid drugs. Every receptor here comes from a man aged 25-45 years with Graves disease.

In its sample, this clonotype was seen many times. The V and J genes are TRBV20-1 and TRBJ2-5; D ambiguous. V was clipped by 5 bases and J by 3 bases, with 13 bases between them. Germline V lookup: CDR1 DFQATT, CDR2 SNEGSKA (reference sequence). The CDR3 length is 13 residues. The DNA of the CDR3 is TGCAGTGCTGGCCCATGGTCTGAAGAGACCCAGTACTTC. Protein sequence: CSAGPWSEETQYF.

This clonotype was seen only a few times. The DNA of the CDR3 is TGCGCCAGCAGCCAAGGCACCATCACCCCGGCAGCTAACTATGGCTACACCTTC. The encoded protein is CASSQGTITPAANYGYTF. The rearrangement uses TRBV4-1 and TRBJ1-2; D call uncertain. The germline gives CDR1 MGHRA, CDR2 YSYEKL. The CDR3 sequence is 18 residues long. V lost 1 base and J lost 0, with 18 bases in between.

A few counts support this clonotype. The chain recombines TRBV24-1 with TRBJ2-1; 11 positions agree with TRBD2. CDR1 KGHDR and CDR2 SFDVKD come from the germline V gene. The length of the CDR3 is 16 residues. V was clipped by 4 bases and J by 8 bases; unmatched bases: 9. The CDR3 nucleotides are TGTGCCACCAGTGACCCAACTAGCGGGAGAATCTATGAGCAGTTCTTC. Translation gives CATSDPTSGRIYEQFF.

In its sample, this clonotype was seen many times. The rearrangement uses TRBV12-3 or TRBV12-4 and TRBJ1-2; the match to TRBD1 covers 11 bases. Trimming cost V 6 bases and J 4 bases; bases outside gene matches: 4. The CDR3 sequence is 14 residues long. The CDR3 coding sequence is TGTGCCAGCAGGGGACAGGGGGTGAGCTATGGCTACACCTTC. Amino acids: CASRGQGVSYGYTF.

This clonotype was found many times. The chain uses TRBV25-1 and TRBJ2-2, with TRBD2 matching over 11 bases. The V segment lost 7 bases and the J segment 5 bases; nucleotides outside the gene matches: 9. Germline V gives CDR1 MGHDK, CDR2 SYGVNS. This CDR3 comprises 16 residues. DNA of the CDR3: TGTGCCAGCACCCCAAGACTAGCGGGACATACCGGGGAGCTGTTTTTT. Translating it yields CASTPRLAGHTGELFF.